The 9 T cell receptor beta chains reported below all come from one sample, sequenced in a study of graft-versus-host responses after intestinal transplantation. Only in-frame clones appear in the TCRdb table, and some are missing; sequencing was by immunoSEQ multiplex PCR. The table records 35,000 to 50,000 clones, roughly 95% of them present only once. The antigens these receptors bind are not known. The sample was unstimulated CD8+ T cells sorted from spleen or lymph node cells, taken before transplant. The receptors stem from a human donor who was the organ donor for an intestinal transplant.

This clone was counted once. The chain uses TRBV4-3 and TRBJ1-1; 7 nucleotides agree with TRBD1. The CDR3 covers 15 residues. CDR1 and CDR2 from the germline V gene are LGHNA and YSLEER. Unmatched junction bases numbered 8, after V lost 1 base and J lost 6 bases. CDR3 region: CASSQAQGVFSEAFF. The CDR3 bases are TGCGCCAGCAGCCAAGCGCAGGGGGTATTCTCTGAAGCTTTCTTT.

The J gene is TRBJ2-7, the V gene TRBV5-1, with 7 positions matching TRBD1. Germline V lookup: CDR1 SGHRS, CDR2 YFSETQ. V gave up 4 bases and J gave up 0 bases; unmatched junction bases: 7. The CDR3 consists of 15 residues. CDR3 sequence reads: CASSTGQRNSYEQYF. CDR3 nucleotides: TGCGCCAGCAGCACGGGACAGCGTAACTCCTACGAGCAGTACTTC.

The rearrangement uses TRBV11-2 and TRBJ1-4; 8 bases map to TRBD1. Germline V gene data show CDR1 as SGHAT and CDR2 as FQNNGV. Trimming cost V 5 bases and J 10 bases; bases outside gene matches: 9. The CDR3 spans 14 residues. The CDR3 nucleotides read TGTGCCAGCAGCCCGCAGGGGGCGGTTGGAAAACTGTTTTTT. Encoded protein: CASSPQGAVGKLFF.

The chain carries TRBV5-6 and TRBJ2-7; 7 nucleotides match TRBD1. This CDR3 contains 14 residues. V lost 3 bases and J lost 3; bases outside the gene matches: 6. Germline loops: CDR1 SGHDT, CDR2 YYEEEE. The CDR3 is CASSSRDSYYEQYF. The CDR3 DNA is TGTGCCAGCAGCTCTCGGGACAGCTACTACGAGCAGTACTTC.

This chain uses TRBV11-3 with TRBJ1-1; perhaps TRBD1 as D (5 bases). The CDR3 is 12 residues long. The V and J ends lost 5 bases and 8 bases respectively, with 12 bases between them. CDR1 and CDR2 from the germline V gene are SGHNT and YENEEA. CDR3 in amino acids: CASSPRPGEAFF. The CDR3 coding sequence is TGTGCCAGCAGCCCACGGCCAGGGGAAGCTTTCTTT.

The rearrangement uses TRBV4-1 and TRBJ2-2; D is ambiguous. The germline CDR1 and CDR2 sequences are MGHRA and YSYEKL. V lost 8 bases and J 2 bases, leaving 27 bases between the germline ends. CDR3 length: 19 residues. The CDR3 is CASRALPMPIFLNTGELFF. The CDR3 bases are TGCGCCAGCCGAGCGCTGCCAATGCCTATCTTCCTCAACACCGGGGAGCTGTTTTTT.

This chain links TRBV11-2 with TRBJ1-1, with D uncertain. CDR3 length equals 14 residues. Trimming stripped 8 bases from V and 10 bases from J, with 23 bases between. Germline V CDR1 and CDR2: SGHAT, FQNNGV. As DNA, the CDR3 is TGTGCCAGCCGCCCCGAGGGCAGAGGAATCGGAGCTTTCTTT. This codes for CASRPEGRGIGAFF.

The chain is built from TRBV5-5 and TRBJ1-1; 7 positions agree with TRBD1. The CDR3 has 15 amino acids. The germline V gene has CDR1 SGHKS and CDR2 YYEKEE (reference sequence). The J segment lost 3 bases and the V segment lost 0 bases, leaving 5 bases of the junction unmatched. The CDR3 sequence: CASSLGDSADTEAFF. The CDR3 DNA sequence: TGTGCCAGCAGCTTGGGGGACAGTGCGGACACTGAAGCTTTCTTT.

As to this clone: The identical CDR3 is also encoded by other nucleotide sequences in the sample. The chain carries TRBV19 and TRBJ2-7, with D maybe TRBD1 (6 bases). This CDR3 comprises 14 residues. Germline lookup yields CDR1 LNHDA and CDR2 SQIVND (reference sequence). Trimming removed 6 bases from V and 2 bases from J, with 14 bases in between. CDR3 amino acids: CASSSGTLPYEQYF. CDR3 sequence (DNA): TGTGCCAGTAGCTCCGGGACATTGCCCTACGAGCAGTACTTC.